What follows is one TCR beta chain and its context. This sample is part of a study of cytomegalovirus exposure and HLA in healthy donors. PCR amplification relied on 60 Vbeta primers (plus 13 Jbeta primers). Method: immunoSEQ multiplex PCR; TCRdb's copy keeps in-frame clones and lacks some. The repertoire holds about 140,000 clones, with 70% as singletons. Sequencing was carried out using PBMCs. The receptor's source is a woman aged 25 to 45 in good health and CMV-seronegative.

The CDR3 DNA reads TGTGCCAGCAGTCCCTGGGGGGAGCCCCAAGAGACCCAGTACTTC. Amino acids: CASSPWGEPQETQYF. The V gene is TRBV27, the J gene TRBJ2-5, with D perhaps matching TRBD2 (6 bases). Deletions cut 5 bases from V and 1 base from J, with 14 bases between. This CDR3 is built from 15 residues. The germline V gene encodes CDR1 MNHEY and CDR2 SMNVEV (reference sequence).